This TCR beta chain was sequenced in a study of T cells in Graves' hyperthyroidism and ophthalmopathy (dated by TCRdb to the late 2010s). At the level of the whole study: Peripheral blood was sampled at the time of initial diagnosis, prior to any treatment. The 75 to 100 discovery patients were divided at random into training and test sets in a 7:3 ratio. The paper reports TCR Vbeta CDR3 sequencing of approximately 140 peripheral blood samples: some 41 ophthalmopathy, under 80 hyperthyroidism and approximately 17 progressor patients. An independent validation cohort of around 19 hyperthyroidism patients and approximately 17 patients who later progressed to ophthalmopathy tested prospective prediction of ophthalmopathy. In about 6 Graves' hyperthyroidism patients, the study also compared T-cell repertoires from thyroid tissue with T-cell repertoires from blood. Following sampling, methimazole starting at 30 mg daily was given to hyperthyroidism patients, and high-dose intravenous methylprednisolone was given to ophthalmopathy patients. To identify TCR V-J signatures that set the groups apart, the researchers used a discovery cohort of 90 to 100 patients, made up of under 50 with Graves' ophthalmopathy and about 55 with stable Graves' hyperthyroidism. What the work shows at the level of the full study, not this receptor alone: Blood samples also contained most of the expanded thyroid clonotypes (frequency above 0.001), which suggests that blood repertoires may reflect thyroid immune responses. Sample size was not statistically predetermined, and blinding of investigators to group allocation was not performed. In validation, progression to ophthalmopathy was predicted by the model with about 70% sensitivity and approximately 78% specificity, a median of roughly 6 months before onset. A model built on a 13 V-J signature distinguished ophthalmopathy from stable hyperthyroidism, reaching roughly 88% sensitivity and approximately 83% specificity in cross-validation and 80%/75% in testing.

The TCR beta CDR3 regions were amplified from the RNA transcripts. For the first round of RT-PCR on the TCR CDR3, the HTBI primer set was used together with the Qiagen OneStep RT-PCR kit. Libraries were constructed in a second round of multiplex PCR, after which size selection and purification were carried out. Sequencing of the libraries was done on an Illumina HiSeq2000 using paired-end 100 bp reads. The authors' pipeline ran thus. SOAPnuke was used to process the raw data, with reads discarded if the reads contained adapters or uncalled bases, had a mean Phred below 15, or lacked an exact constant-primer or identifier match. High-quality paired reads were merged with COPE v1.2.5, and unique nucleotide sequences were defined as clonotypes. Clonotypes were aligned to IMGT TRBV, TRBD and TRBJ reference segments using MiTCR v1.1. The analysis was restricted to V-J combinations with a frequency above 0.0001, which together covered 99.2% of the repertoires. The TCS score was defined as the ratio of F50 (clonal expansion) to E x V (chaos), calculated using BLOSUM62-based TCRdist between CDR3 peptides within each V-J. Welch's t-statistics and random forest reduced 450 to 600 V-J features to about 13, which were used in a naive Bayes classifier (R e1071). TCRdb trimmed public reads at Q25 via fastp, called clones via MiXCR and kept in-frame beta chains. Every entry covers one CDR3 protein and lists the most common genes and DNA from its rows. The V and J calls were determined by TCRdb, not by the authors. This sample has roughly 740,000 distinct CDR3 sequences in its table, and about 17% of those were observed once. Of the sample, approximately 8.4% is held by the ten largest clones.

Points on this clonotype: Its binding antigen is unknown. Per-base qualities were not stored, and no clone one base away is much larger.

A patient counted as having stable Graves' hyperthyroidism if no progression to ophthalmopathy occurred over 18 months of follow-up. Hyperthyroidism patients were aged 18 to 65 years and newly diagnosed, with disease duration of less than 2 months. Exclusion was applied to patients with uncontrolled infections, other autoimmune diseases, pregnancy or lactation. Diagnoses were based on clinical symptoms, serum thyroxine and TRAb, thyroid ultrasound and orbital computed tomography. PBMCs were isolated from 7.5 to 10 ml of fresh peripheral blood by Ficoll-Paque density gradient centrifugation. Total RNA was extracted using Trizol reagent, and RNA quality was assessed on an Agilent 2100 Bioanalyzer. V lost 0 bases and J lost 7 bases; the stretch between them is 19 bases long. Including the terminal cysteine and phenylalanine, the CDR3 comprises 16 residues. The only DNA kept is the CDR3, 48 bases in frame from the first base. From the germline V gene, CDR1 is MNHEY and CDR2 is SVGEGT.

This TCR was recovered from a man younger than 30 with Graves' hyperthyroidism. Sequencing was performed on blood. The sequence is built from TRBV6-2 or TRBV6-3 and TRBJ2-7, with no D gene named confidently. This receptor carries the CDR3 CASSYSPVGMMGEQYF. The nucleotides read TGTGCCAGCAGTTACTCCCCGGTCGGAATGATGGGGGAGCAGTACTTC.